The sequence of this T cell receptor beta chain was determined in a study of T-cell memory formation after mild COVID-19. Turning to the study itself: Largely, the TCR clusters proved donor specific.

The length of the CDR3 is 15 residues. Trimming took off 3 bases at V and 3 bases at J, with 11 bases between the two ends. The germline gives CDR1 SGHTA, CDR2 FQGNSA. Employing constant-segment primers, 5'RACE generated TCR alpha and TCR beta cDNA libraries bearing sample barcodes and UMIs. Each CDR3 protein gets one entry after TCRdb re-called the 5' RACE reads with MiXCR. The table has hundreds of thousands of distinct CDR3 sequences, roughly 18% seen once. This clonotype was found many times. J is TRBJ2-2 and V is TRBV7-2; D not resolved. Sample: PBMCs or a T cell subset sorted from them (not recorded which). This clonotype originated in a man between 18 and 29 years old who had mild COVID-19 (a few samples of this study predate the infection). Cell type and time point are not known. The CDR3 nucleotides are TGTGCCAGCAGCTTCAGCAATTCGGACACCGGGGAGCTGTTTTTT. It yields the protein CASSFSNSDTGELFF.